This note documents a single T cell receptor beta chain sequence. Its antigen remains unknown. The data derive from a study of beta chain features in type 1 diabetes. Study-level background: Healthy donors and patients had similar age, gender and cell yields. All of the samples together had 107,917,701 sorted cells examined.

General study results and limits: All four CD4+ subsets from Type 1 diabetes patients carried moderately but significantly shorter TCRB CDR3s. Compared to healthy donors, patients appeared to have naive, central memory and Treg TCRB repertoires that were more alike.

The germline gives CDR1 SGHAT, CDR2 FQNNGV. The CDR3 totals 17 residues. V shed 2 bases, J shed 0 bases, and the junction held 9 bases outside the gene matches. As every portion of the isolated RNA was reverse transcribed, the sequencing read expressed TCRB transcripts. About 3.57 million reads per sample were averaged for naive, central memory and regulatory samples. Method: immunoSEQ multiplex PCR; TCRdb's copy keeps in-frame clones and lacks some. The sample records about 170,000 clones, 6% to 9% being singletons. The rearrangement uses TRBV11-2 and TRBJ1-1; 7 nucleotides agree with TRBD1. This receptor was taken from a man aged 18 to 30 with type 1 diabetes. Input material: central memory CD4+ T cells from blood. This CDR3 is CASSLSVHRGMNTEAFF. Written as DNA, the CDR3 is TGTGCCAGCAGCTTATCAGTGCACAGGGGTATGAACACTGAAGCTTTCTTT.